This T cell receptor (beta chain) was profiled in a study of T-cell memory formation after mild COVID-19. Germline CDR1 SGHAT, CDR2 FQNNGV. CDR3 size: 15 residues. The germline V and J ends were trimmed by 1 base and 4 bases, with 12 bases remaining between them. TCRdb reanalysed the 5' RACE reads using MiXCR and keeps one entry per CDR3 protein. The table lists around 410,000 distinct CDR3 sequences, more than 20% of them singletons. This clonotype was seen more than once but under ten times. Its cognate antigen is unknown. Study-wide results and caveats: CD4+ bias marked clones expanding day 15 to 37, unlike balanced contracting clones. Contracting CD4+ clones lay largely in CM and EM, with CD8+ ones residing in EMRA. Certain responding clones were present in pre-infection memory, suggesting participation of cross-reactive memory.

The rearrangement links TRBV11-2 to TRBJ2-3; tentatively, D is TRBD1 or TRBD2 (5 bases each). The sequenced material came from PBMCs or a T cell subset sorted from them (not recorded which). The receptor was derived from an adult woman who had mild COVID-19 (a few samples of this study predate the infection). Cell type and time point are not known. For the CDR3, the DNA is TGTGCCAGCAGCTTAGCGGGGACCTTCTCAGATACGCAGTATTTT. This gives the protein CASSLAGTFSDTQYF.